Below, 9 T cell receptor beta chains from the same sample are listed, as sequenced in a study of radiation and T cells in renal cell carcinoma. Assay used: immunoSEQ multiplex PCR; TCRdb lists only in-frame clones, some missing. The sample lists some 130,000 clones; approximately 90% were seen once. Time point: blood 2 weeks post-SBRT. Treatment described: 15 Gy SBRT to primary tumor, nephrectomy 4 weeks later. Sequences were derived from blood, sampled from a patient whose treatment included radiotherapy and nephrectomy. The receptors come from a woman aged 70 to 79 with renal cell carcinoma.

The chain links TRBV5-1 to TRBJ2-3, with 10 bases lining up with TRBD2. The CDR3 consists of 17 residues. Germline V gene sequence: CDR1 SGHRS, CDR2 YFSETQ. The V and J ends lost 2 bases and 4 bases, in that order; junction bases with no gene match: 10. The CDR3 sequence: CASSFMALAGNSDTQYF. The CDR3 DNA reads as TGCGCCAGCAGCTTCATGGCACTAGCGGGGAACTCAGATACGCAGTATTTT. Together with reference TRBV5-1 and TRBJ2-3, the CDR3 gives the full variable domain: KAGVTQTPRYLIKTRGQQVTLSCSPISGHRSVSWYQQTPGQGLQFLFEYFSETQRNKGNFPGRFSGRQFSNSRSEMNVSTLELGDSALYLCASSFMALAGNSDTQYFGPGTRLTVL.

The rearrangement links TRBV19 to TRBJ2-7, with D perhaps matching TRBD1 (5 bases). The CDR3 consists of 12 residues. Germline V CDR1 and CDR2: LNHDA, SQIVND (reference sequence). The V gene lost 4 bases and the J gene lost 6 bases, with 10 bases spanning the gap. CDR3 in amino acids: CASSTWGSEQYF. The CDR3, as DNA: TGTGCCAGTAGTACCTGGGGCAGCGAGCAGTACTTC.

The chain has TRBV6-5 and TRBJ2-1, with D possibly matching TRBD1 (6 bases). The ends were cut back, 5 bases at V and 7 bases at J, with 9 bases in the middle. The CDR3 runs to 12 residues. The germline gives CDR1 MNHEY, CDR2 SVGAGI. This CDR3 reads CASSQRGNEQFF. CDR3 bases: TGTGCCAGCAGTCAAAGGGGGAATGAGCAGTTCTTC.

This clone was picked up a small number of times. The CDR3 DNA reads TGCGCCAGCAGCTTGGGGGCACCCACAGATACGCAGTATTTT. Its protein is CASSLGAPTDTQYF. V usage is TRBV5-1 and J usage is TRBJ2-3; no clear D. V lost 0 bases and J lost 2, with 7 bases in between. The CDR3 totals 14 residues. Germline loops: CDR1 SGHRS, CDR2 YFSETQ.

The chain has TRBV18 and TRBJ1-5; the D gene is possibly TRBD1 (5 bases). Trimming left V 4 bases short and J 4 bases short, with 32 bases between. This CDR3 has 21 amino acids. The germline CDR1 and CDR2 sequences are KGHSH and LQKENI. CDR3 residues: CASSLTGTLESRSLLNQPQHF. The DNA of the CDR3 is TGTGCCAGCTCACTAACCGGGACTTTGGAGTCTAGGAGCCTACTTAATCAGCCCCAGCATTTT. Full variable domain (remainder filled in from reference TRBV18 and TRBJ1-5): NAGVMQNPRHLVRRRGQEARLRCSPMKGHSHVYWYRQLPEEGLKFMVYLQKENIIDESGMPKERFSAEFPKEGPSILRIQQVVRGDSAAYFCASSLTGTLESRSLLNQPQHFGDGTRLSIL.

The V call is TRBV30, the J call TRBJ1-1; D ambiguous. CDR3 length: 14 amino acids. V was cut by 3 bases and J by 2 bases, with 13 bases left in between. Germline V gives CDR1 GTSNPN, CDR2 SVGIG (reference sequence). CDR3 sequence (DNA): TGTGCCTGGAGCCCGGGCAGCCTCAACACTGAAGCTTTCTTT. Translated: CAWSPGSLNTEAFF.

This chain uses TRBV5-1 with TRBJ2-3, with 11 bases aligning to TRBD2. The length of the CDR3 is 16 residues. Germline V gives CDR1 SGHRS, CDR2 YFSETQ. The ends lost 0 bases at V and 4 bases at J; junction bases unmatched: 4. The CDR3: CASSLVLAGGADTQYF. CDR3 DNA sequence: TGCGCCAGCAGCTTGGTCCTAGCGGGGGGAGCAGATACGCAGTATTTT.

CDR3 sequence reads: CASSLMGATEAFF. CDR3 DNA sequence: TGTGCCAGCAGCTTAATGGGGGCCACTGAAGCTTTCTTT. The chain joins TRBV7-9 to TRBJ1-1; D perhaps matches TRBD1 (6 bases). CDR3 size: 13 residues. V shed 2 bases and J shed 4 bases, with 8 bases lying between them. The germline CDR1 and CDR2 sequences are SEHNR and FQNEAQ (reference sequence).

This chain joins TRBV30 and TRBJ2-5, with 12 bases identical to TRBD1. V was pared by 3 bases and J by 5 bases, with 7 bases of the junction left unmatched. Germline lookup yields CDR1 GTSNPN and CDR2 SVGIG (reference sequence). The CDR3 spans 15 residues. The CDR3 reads CAWSGTGGWGETQYF. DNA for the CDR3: TGTGCCTGGAGCGGGACAGGGGGCTGGGGGGAGACCCAGTACTTC. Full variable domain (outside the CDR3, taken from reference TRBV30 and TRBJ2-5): SQTIHQWPATLVQPVGSPLSLECTVEGTSNPNLYWYRQAAGRGLQLLFYSVGIGQISSEVPQNLSASRPQDRQFILSSKKLLLSDSGFYLCAWSGTGGWGETQYFGPGTRLLVL.